Detailed here is one T cell receptor (beta chain). Its target is not known. Some clones are missing from TCRdb's copy, which holds only in-frame ones; the method was immunoSEQ multiplex PCR. Of roughly 92,000 clones listed, approximately 84% are singletons. The data were taken from a study of OX40 agonist ivuxolimab in advanced cancers. Study as a whole: The mean age was approximately 56 years, ranging from roughly 23 to 90, with approximately 85% of participants male. Prior anti-PD-1, anti-PD-L1 or anti-CTLA-4 therapy was allowed; over 30% had some. Three dose-escalation patients had partial responses: one with hepatocellular carcinoma and two with cutaneous melanoma. Points from the study as a whole: CD8+ T cells averaged more expanded clones than CD4+.

The CDR3 is made up of 14 amino acids. V lost 4 bases and J lost 8; bases outside the gene matches: 7. CDR1 is SGDLS and CDR2 is YYNGEE in the germline V gene. This rearrangement joins TRBV9 to TRBJ1-4; TRBD1 aligns across 8 bases. This clonotype was sampled from an adult with an advanced solid tumor such as melanoma, head and neck, liver or kidney cancer. The source was CD4+ or CD8+ T cells sorted from blood, collected in a trial of the OX40 agonist ivuxolimab. CDR3 nucleotide sequence: TGTGCCAGCAGCTCTGGACAGGGACGGGAAAAACTGTTTTTT. Its protein is CASSSGQGREKLFF. The complete variable domain, with remaining parts taken from reference TRBV9 and TRBJ1-4, reads DSGVTQTPKHLITATGQRVTLRCSPRSGDLSVYWYQQSLDQGLQFLIQYYNGEERAKGNILERFSAQQFPDLHSELNLSSLELGDSALYFCASSSGQGREKLFFGSGTQLSVL.